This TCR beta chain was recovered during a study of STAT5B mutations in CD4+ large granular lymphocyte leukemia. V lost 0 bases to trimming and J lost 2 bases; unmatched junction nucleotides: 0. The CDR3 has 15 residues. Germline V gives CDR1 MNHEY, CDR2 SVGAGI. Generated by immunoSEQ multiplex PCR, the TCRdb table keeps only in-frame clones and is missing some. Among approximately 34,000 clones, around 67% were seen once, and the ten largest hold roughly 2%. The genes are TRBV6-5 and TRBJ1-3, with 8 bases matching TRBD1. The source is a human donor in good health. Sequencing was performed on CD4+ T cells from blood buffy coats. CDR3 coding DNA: TGTGCCAGCAGTTACTCGGACAGGGCTGGAAACACCATATATTTT. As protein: CASSYSDRAGNTIYF.